This TCR beta chain was recorded in a study of vaccination effects on CD4 cells after COVID-19. For the study at large: Each participant was given two doses of one vaccine (BNT162b2 or mRNA-1273).

The method was immunoSEQ multiplex PCR; TCRdb's version includes in-frame clones alone and lacks a portion of them. Of 65,000 or so clones in the sample, approximately 79% were seen once. Pools of viral peptides were used by the ViraFEST assay to expand antigen-specific CD4+ T cells ahead of sequencing. Isolation of CD4+ T cells took place after 10 days of culture. Vaccinated participants had no history of SARS-CoV-2 infection and tested negative for nucleocapsid antibodies. The study's findings and limits: Marked clonal contraction of infection- and vaccine-induced clones was seen late after vaccination. Limitations: small convalescent group and missing early post-infection timepoints.

Turning to this clone: Its antigen is currently unknown.

The source of this sequence is a human donor who received a COVID-19 vaccine. This sample comprised CD4+ T cells from PBMCs cultured with HCoV-NL63 spike peptides, obtained before COVID-19 vaccination.

The CDR3 coding sequence is TGTGCCAGCTCACCACCGGGGCTAGCGGGGCCCGATGAGCAGTTCTTC. It is translated as CASSPPGLAGPDEQFF. V usage is TRBV18 and J usage is TRBJ2-1, with 9 bases lining up with TRBD2. V trimming: 0 bases; J trimming: 8 bases; junction bases outside the gene matches: 8. The CDR3 extends over 16 amino acids. CDR1 and CDR2 from the germline V gene are KGHSH and LQKENI.